These 30 T cell receptor beta chains originate from one sample sequenced in a study of CD8 T cells in Susac syndrome. Random-hexamer reverse transcription was applied to 0.5 to 1 ug RNA. Each CDR3 protein is one row after TCRdb ran MiXCR on the immunoSEQ multiplex PCR reads. The sample comprises around 270,000 distinct CDR3 sequences, roughly 85% of which are singletons, and 0.2% to 0.25% rests with the top ten. Sequencing used CD8+ T cells from PBMCs. The receptor source for this set is a human donor with multiple sclerosis.

The gene calls are TRBV7-9 and TRBJ2-4; 14 nucleotides match TRBD2. V lost 2 bases and J lost 7; bases outside the gene matches: 4. Germline-derived CDR1 and CDR2 are SEHNR and FQNEAQ (reference sequence). The CDR3 has 16 residues. The CDR3, as DNA: TGTGCCAGCAGCTTATCGTGGACTAGCGGGAGGAACATTCAGTACTTC. This codes for CASSLSWTSGRNIQYF.

The CDR3 coding sequence is TGTGCCAGCAGTTTCCCGGCGGACACCGAACTAGGACAGCCCCAGCATTTT. It codes for CASSFPADTELGQPQHF. This chain joins TRBV28 and TRBJ1-5; the D gene is possibly TRBD1 (5 bases). Germline CDR1 reads MDHEN; CDR2 reads SYDVKM. The CDR3 has 17 amino acids. Trimming cost V 3 bases and J 7 bases, with 22 bases left between them.

The chain carries TRBV11-1 and TRBJ1-1; D possibly corresponds to TRBD1 (5 bases). V gave up 0 bases and J gave up 1 base, with 6 bases separating them. The CDR3 length is 14 residues. Germline V lookup: CDR1 SGHAT, CDR2 FQDESV (reference sequence). This CDR3 reads CASSLARGNTEAFF. The CDR3 DNA is TGTGCCAGCAGCTTAGCGAGGGGGAACACTGAAGCTTTCTTT. Full variable domain (remainder filled in from reference TRBV11-1 and TRBJ1-1): EAEVAQSPRYKITEKSQAVAFWCDPISGHATLYWYRQILGQGPELLVQFQDESVVDDSQLPKDRFSAERLKGVDSTLKIQPAELGDSAMYLCASSLARGNTEAFFGQGTRLTVV.

J is TRBJ1-1 and V is TRBV7-9; D perhaps matches TRBD1 (6 bases). The CDR3 is made up of 16 amino acids. Germline V gene lookup returns CDR1 SEHNR and CDR2 FQNEAQ (reference sequence). V shed 8 bases and J shed 1 base, with 20 bases lying between them. The CDR3 is CASGEQGWGTNTEAFF. For the CDR3, the DNA is TGTGCCAGCGGTGAACAGGGTTGGGGGACGAACACTGAAGCTTTCTTT.

The genes are TRBV11-2 and TRBJ2-7; D tentatively fits TRBD1 or TRBD2 (6 bases each). The CDR3 covers 15 residues. Per germline, CDR1 SGHAT and CDR2 FQNNGV. Trimming took off 5 bases at V and 4 bases at J, with 18 bases between the two ends. DNA for the CDR3: TGTGCCAGCAGCCCGGTTCAGAAAGGGGGGTACGAGCAGTACTTC. Its translation: CASSPVQKGGYEQYF.

CDR3 DNA: TGTGCCAGTAGTATCGGACTAGCGGAATCCACAGATACGCAGTATTTT. Amino acids: CASSIGLAESTDTQYF. The chain joins TRBV19 to TRBJ2-3; 10 nucleotides agree with TRBD2. Germline V gene sequence: CDR1 LNHDA, CDR2 SQIVND (reference sequence). V lost 3 bases to trimming and J lost 2 bases; unmatched junction nucleotides: 5. The CDR3 sequence is 16 residues long.

The chain uses TRBV25-1 and TRBJ1-5, with D possibly matching TRBD1 (6 bases). Per the germline V gene, CDR1 is MGHDK and CDR2 is SYGVNS. This CDR3 contains 18 residues. V lost 2 bases and J 6 bases, leaving 23 bases between the germline ends. CDR3 residues: CASSEDIDGGGGGQPQHF. The DNA for the CDR3 is TGTGCCAGCAGTGAAGATATAGATGGAGGGGGAGGCGGTCAGCCCCAGCATTTT.

V and J are TRBV7-6 and TRBJ1-1; no clear D. This CDR3 has 14 residues. The V gene's germline CDR1 is SGHVS and CDR2 FNYEAQ. Trimming left V 8 bases short and J 1 base short, with 14 bases between. The CDR3 DNA follows: TGTGCCAGCCTTAGTGGGCTGTCGAACACTGAAGCTTTCTTT. Protein: CASLSGLSNTEAFF.

The chain is built from TRBV19 and TRBJ2-1; D unclear. Between the trimmed V and J ends, which lost 10 bases and 6 bases, there was a span of 22 bases. The CDR3 has 15 residues. Germline CDR1 LNHDA, CDR2 SQIVND (reference sequence). CDR3 residues: CATRILNLPLNEQFF. The CDR3 nucleotides read TGTGCCACCAGGATCTTGAACCTACCCCTCAATGAGCAGTTCTTC.

CDR3 in DNA: TGTGCCAGCAGCCCACCGCTTACCAGGGCCGAGAGGAACACCGGGGAGCTGTTTTTT. This codes for CASSPPLTRAERNTGELFF. The chain combines TRBV7-9 with TRBJ2-2; D may be TRBD1 (5 bases). CDR1 is SEHNR, CDR2 FQNEAQ, per germline (reference sequence). V lost 5 bases and J lost 1, with 23 bases in between. This CDR3 region has 19 residues.

The chain carries TRBV4-3 and TRBJ1-1; D gene uncertain. With 6 bases removed from V and 1 base from J, the gap between germline ends came to 12 bases. Germline CDR1 and CDR2: LGHNA and YSLEER. CDR3 length equals 14 residues. The CDR3 sequence: CASRVGSWNTEAFF. The CDR3 region has the DNA TGCGCCAGCAGAGTCGGGTCTTGGAACACTGAAGCTTTCTTT.

V gene TRBV9 combines with J gene TRBJ2-7, with 13 bases matching TRBD2. The CDR3 length is 15 residues. Germline V gene lookup returns CDR1 SGDLS and CDR2 YYNGEE. The J segment lost 3 bases and the V segment lost 4 bases, leaving 4 bases of the junction unmatched. The CDR3 reads CASSPGLAGVYEQYF. The CDR3 nucleotides read TGTGCCAGCAGCCCTGGACTAGCGGGAGTCTACGAGCAGTACTTC.

The chain couples TRBV29-1 to TRBJ2-6, with no clear D. The length of the CDR3 is 17 residues. Per germline, CDR1 SQVTM and CDR2 ANQGSEA. V was clipped by 4 bases and J by 0 bases, with 16 bases between them. In nucleotides, the CDR3 is TGCAGCGTTGGGTCCCCGGCTAAACACTCTGGGGCCAACGTCCTGACTTTC. This encodes CSVGSPAKHSGANVLTF.

The gene calls are TRBV12-3 or TRBV12-4 and TRBJ2-1, with 7 bases aligning to TRBD2. The CDR3 runs to 15 residues. V was pared by 2 bases and J by 6 bases, with 7 bases of the junction left unmatched. CDR3 amino acids: CASSLPAGRGNEQFF. The CDR3 DNA is TGTGCCAGCAGTTTACCAGCGGGGAGGGGCAATGAGCAGTTCTTC.

The chain couples TRBV11-2 to TRBJ2-6, with D perhaps matching TRBD1 or TRBD2 (5 bases each). CDR1 is SGHAT and CDR2 is FQNNGV in the germline V gene. This CDR3 spans 14 amino acids. V lost 4 bases and J 4 bases, leaving 8 bases between the germline ends. CDR3 DNA: TGTGCCAGCAGCTCTGGGACCGGGGCCAACGTCCTGACTTTC. Translation: CASSSGTGANVLTF.

The chain carries TRBV28 and TRBJ1-1; weak D call: TRBD1 (5 bases). CDR3 length: 14 amino acids. Germline-derived CDR1 and CDR2 are MDHEN and SYDVKM. V lost 7 bases and J 0 bases, leaving 12 bases between the germline ends. The CDR3 region has the DNA TGTGCCAGCACCCTGGGAGGGGTGAACACTGAAGCTTTCTTT. Residues: CASTLGGVNTEAFF.

V usage is TRBV13 and J usage is TRBJ2-1, with D perhaps TRBD2 (5 bases). The CDR3 extends over 15 amino acids. V was trimmed by 4 bases and J by 5 bases, leaving 15 bases between them. Germline CDR1 and CDR2: PRHDT and FYEKMQ (reference sequence). As DNA, the CDR3 is TGTGCCAGCAGCTATGCCGGGAAAGGGAACAATGAGCAGTTCTTC. This encodes CASSYAGKGNNEQFF.

The chain uses TRBV10-2 and TRBJ1-5; D is perhaps TRBD1 (5 bases). V was pared by 1 base and J by 3 bases, with 7 bases between. Germline CDR1 and CDR2: WSHSY and SAAADI. This CDR3 has 14 amino acids. The CDR3 reads CASSELGVNQPQHF. In DNA form, the CDR3 reads TGCGCCAGCAGTGAGTTAGGGGTCAATCAGCCCCAGCATTTT.

This clonotype was seen many times. The V gene is TRBV7-8, the J gene TRBJ2-7; D ambiguous. This CDR3 has 12 residues. The V gene lost 1 base and the J gene lost 2 bases, with 3 bases spanning the gap. The germline V gene encodes CDR1 SGHVS and CDR2 FQNEAQ. The CDR3 is CASSLGAYEQYF. For the CDR3, the DNA is TGTGCCAGCAGCTTAGGGGCCTACGAGCAGTACTTC. Based on the CDR3 plus reference TRBV7-8 and TRBJ2-7, the full variable domain is GAGVSQSPRYKVAKRGQDVALRCDPISGHVSLFWYQQALGQGPEFLTYFQNEAQLDKSGLPSDRFFAERPEGSVSTLKIQRTQQEDSAVYLCASSLGAYEQYFGPGTRLTVT.

This chain joins TRBV4-3 and TRBJ1-1; D is unclear. Between the trimmed V and J ends, which lost 1 base and 0 bases, there was a span of 9 bases. This CDR3 comprises 15 residues. Germline loops: CDR1 LGHNA, CDR2 YSLEER. CDR3 in amino acids: CASSQGVVMNTEAFF. The CDR3 coding sequence is TGCGCCAGCAGCCAAGGTGTGGTTATGAACACTGAAGCTTTCTTT.

This clonotype has just one count. The chain employs TRBV30 and TRBJ1-6; 9 bases fit TRBD1. The CDR3 contains 14 residues. The ends lost 1 base at V and 9 bases at J; junction bases unmatched: 4. The germline V gene has CDR1 GTSNPN and CDR2 SVGIG (reference sequence). The CDR3 nucleotides are TGTGCCTGGAGTGATGGACAGGGGACTTCACCCCTCCACTTT. It yields the protein CAWSDGQGTSPLHF.

In DNA form, the CDR3 reads TGTGCCAGCAGCTTAGGCGGTGGTTTCTACGAGCAGTACTTC. As protein: CASSLGGGFYEQYF. The chain carries TRBV13 and TRBJ2-7; D call uncertain. V was shortened by 0 bases and J by 3 bases, with 9 bases between the two germline ends. Germline assignment: CDR1 PRHDT and CDR2 FYEKMQ (reference sequence). CDR3 length: 14 amino acids. The variable domain in full, completed from reference TRBV13 and TRBJ2-7, reads AAGVIQSPRHLIKEKRETATLKCYPIPRHDTVYWYQQGPGQDPQFLISFYEKMQSDKGSIPDRFSAQQFSDYHSELNMSSLELGDSALYFCASSLGGGFYEQYFGPGTRLTVT.

This chain connects TRBV7-9 to TRBJ1-1; possible D gene TRBD1, 5 bases. The germline gives CDR1 SEHNR, CDR2 FQNEAQ (reference sequence). The CDR3 contains 16 residues. V lost 1 base to trimming and J lost 0 bases, with 12 bases between them. The CDR3 reads CASSLEGSVMNTEAFF. The CDR3 coding sequence is TGTGCCAGCAGCTTAGAGGGGAGCGTAATGAACACTGAAGCTTTCTTT.

The chain links TRBV27 to TRBJ1-5, with 7 bases matching TRBD1. Germline CDR1 is MNHEY and CDR2 is SMNVEV (reference sequence). The ends lost 5 bases at V and 11 bases at J; junction bases unmatched: 18. This CDR3 contains 16 residues. The CDR3 sequence is CASSAGDSFYSSAQHF. The CDR3 bases are TGTGCCAGCAGTGCCGGGGACAGTTTCTATAGTTCTGCCCAGCATTTT.

The V call is TRBV7-8, the J call TRBJ2-5; D is ambiguous. V was shortened by 5 bases and J by 1 base, with 2 bases between the two germline ends. CDR1 SGHVS and CDR2 FQNEAQ come from the germline V gene. The CDR3 covers 11 residues. CDR3 residues: CASSIQETQYF. CDR3 nucleotides: TGTGCCAGCAGCATCCAAGAGACCCAGTACTTC.

The chain has TRBV9 and TRBJ2-1; 12 bases align to TRBD2. The trim removed 4 bases at V and 7 bases at J, leaving 18 bases unmatched. The CDR3 runs to 19 residues. Germline V CDR1 and CDR2: SGDLS, YYNGEE. CDR3 region: CASSPRTWGGGLAGNEQFF. The CDR3 DNA sequence: TGTGCCAGCAGCCCGCGAACGTGGGGGGGAGGACTAGCGGGGAATGAGCAGTTCTTC.

The J gene is TRBJ2-3, the V gene TRBV3-1, with 9 bases lining up with TRBD2. The trim removed 0 bases at V and 1 base at J, leaving 5 bases unmatched. The CDR3 totals 17 residues. Germline lookup yields CDR1 LGHDT and CDR2 YNNKEL (reference sequence). The CDR3 DNA reads TGTGCCAGCAGCCAAGATTATGAGCGGGAGGGCACAGATACGCAGTATTTT. It specifies CASSQDYEREGTDTQYF.

In this sample, this clonotype turned up once. J is TRBJ2-1 and V is TRBV2, with D possibly being TRBD2 (6 bases). The germline V and J ends were trimmed by 6 bases and 3 bases, with 18 bases remaining between them. Looked up from germline, CDR1 is SNHLY and CDR2 is FYNNEI. The CDR3 spans 16 residues. The CDR3 reads CASRARLGEDYNEQFF. The CDR3 coding sequence is TGTGCCAGCAGGGCCCGCTTAGGGGAGGACTACAATGAGCAGTTCTTC.

This rearrangement joins TRBV30 to TRBJ2-3, with D maybe TRBD1 (6 bases). V was cut by 1 base and J by 0 bases, with 11 bases left in between. Germline V gives CDR1 GTSNPN, CDR2 SVGIG (reference sequence). This CDR3 is 15 amino acids long. The CDR3 sequence is CAWSEGETSTDTQYF. CDR3 DNA: TGTGCCTGGAGTGAGGGGGAAACTAGCACAGATACGCAGTATTTT.

This clonotype has only one observation. The rearrangement uses TRBV9 and TRBJ2-2; 9 positions match TRBD2. Germline V CDR1 and CDR2: SGDLS, YYNGEE. This CDR3 has 15 residues. V gave up 4 bases and J gave up 6 bases; unmatched junction bases: 7. In DNA, the CDR3 is TGTGCCAGCAGCCTCAGCGGCGGGAGGGCCGGGGAGCTGTTTTTT. This translates into CASSLSGGRAGELFF.